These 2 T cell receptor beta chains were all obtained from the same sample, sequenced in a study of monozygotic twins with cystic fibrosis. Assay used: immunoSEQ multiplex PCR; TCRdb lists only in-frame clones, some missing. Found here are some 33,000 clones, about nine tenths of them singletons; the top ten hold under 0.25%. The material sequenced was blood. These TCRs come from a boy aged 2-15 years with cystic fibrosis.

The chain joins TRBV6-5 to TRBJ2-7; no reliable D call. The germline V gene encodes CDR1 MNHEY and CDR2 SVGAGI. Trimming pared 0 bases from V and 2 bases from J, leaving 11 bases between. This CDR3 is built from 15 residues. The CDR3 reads CASSYSRARTYEQYF. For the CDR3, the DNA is TGTGCCAGCAGTTACTCACGGGCCAGGACCTACGAGCAGTACTTC.

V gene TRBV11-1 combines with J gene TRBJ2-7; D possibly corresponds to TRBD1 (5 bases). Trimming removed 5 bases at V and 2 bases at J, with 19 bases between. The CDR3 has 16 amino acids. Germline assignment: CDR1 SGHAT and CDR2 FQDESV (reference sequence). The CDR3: CASSIGPTDNPYEQYF. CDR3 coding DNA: TGTGCCAGCAGCATCGGACCGACAGACAACCCCTACGAGCAGTACTTC.